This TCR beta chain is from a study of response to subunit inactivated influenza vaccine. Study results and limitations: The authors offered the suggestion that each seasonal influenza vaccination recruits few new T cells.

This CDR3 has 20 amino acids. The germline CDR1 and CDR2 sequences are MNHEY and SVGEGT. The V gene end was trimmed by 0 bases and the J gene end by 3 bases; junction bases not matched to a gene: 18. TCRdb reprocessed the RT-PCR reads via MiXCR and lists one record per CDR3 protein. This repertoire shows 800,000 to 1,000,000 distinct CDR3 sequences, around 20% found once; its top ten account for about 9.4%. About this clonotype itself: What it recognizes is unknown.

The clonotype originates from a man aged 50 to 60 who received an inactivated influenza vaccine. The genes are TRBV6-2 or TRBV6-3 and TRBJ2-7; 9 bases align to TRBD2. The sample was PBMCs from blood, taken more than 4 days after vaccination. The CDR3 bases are TGTGCCAGCAGTTACTCGATAATACACAGCGGGGGGACAGACTACTACGAGCAGTACTTC. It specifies CASSYSIIHSGGTDYYEQYF.